The present entry profiles one TCR beta chain with its context. What it binds is not known. The sample originates from a study of neoadjuvant nivolumab and ipilimumab in lung cancer. Study results and limitations: Resected-tumor TCR richness correlated positively with pretherapy blood richness. From pretherapy to surgery, tumor richness and clonality rose with dual therapy.

Clones were sequenced by immunoSEQ multiplex PCR, and TCRdb holds only the in-frame ones, with some missing. The top ten hold 5.1% of the sample, which has roughly 28,000 clones, 83% seen once. The CDR3 covers 13 residues. The V gene's germline CDR1 is MNHNS and CDR2 SASEGT. Trimming removed 1 base from V and 8 bases from J, with 11 bases in between. The receptor was derived from an adult with non-small cell lung cancer. The J gene is TRBJ1-2, the V gene TRBV6-1; D is unclear. The source was tumor tissue, collected after neoadjuvant nivolumab, alone or with ipilimumab, at or shortly before surgery. CDR3 nucleotide sequence: TGTGCCAGCAGTGAAGATAACAGCCTCGGCTACACCTTC. Encoded protein: CASSEDNSLGYTF.